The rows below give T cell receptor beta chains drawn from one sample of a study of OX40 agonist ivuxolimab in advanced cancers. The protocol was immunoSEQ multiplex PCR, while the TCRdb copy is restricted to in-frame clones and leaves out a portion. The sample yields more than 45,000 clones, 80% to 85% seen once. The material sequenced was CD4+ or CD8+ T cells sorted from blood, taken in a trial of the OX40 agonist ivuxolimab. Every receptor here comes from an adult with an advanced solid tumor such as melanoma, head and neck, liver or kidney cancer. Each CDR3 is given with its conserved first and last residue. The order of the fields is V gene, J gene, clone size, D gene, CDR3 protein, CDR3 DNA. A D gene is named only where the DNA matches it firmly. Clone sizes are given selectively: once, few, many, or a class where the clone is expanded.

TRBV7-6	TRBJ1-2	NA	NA	CASSLDSYYYGYTF	TGTGCCAGCAGCTTAGACAGCTACTACTATGGCTACACCTTC
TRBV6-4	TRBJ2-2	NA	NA	CASIASALGTGELFF	TGTGCCAGCATAGCCAGCGCCCTTGGCACCGGGGAGCTGTTTTTT
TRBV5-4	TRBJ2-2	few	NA	CASSLSKGRAPNTGELFF	TGTGCCAGCAGCTTGTCCAAGGGCCGCGCCCCGAACACCGGGGAGCTGTTTTTT
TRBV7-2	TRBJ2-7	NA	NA	CASSLDWYEQYF	TGTGCCAGCAGCTTGGATTGGTACGAGCAGTACTTC
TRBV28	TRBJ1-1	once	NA	CASSPHAAINTEAFF	TGTGCCAGCAGTCCCCACGCTGCGATAAACACTGAAGCTTTCTTT
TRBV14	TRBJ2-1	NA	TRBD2	CASSQWGLAGYSYNEQFF	TGTGCCAGCAGCCAATGGGGGCTAGCGGGGTACTCCTACAATGAGCAGTTCTTC
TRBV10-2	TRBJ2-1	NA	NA	CASSESKGRAKYNEQFF	TGCGCCAGCAGTGAGTCGAAGGGACGGGCCAAATACAATGAGCAGTTCTTC
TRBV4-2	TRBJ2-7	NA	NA	CASSETVSYEQYF	TGTGCCAGCAGCGAGACAGTCTCCTACGAGCAGTACTTC
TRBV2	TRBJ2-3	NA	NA	CASRQDSTDTQYF	TGTGCCAGCAGACAGGATAGCACAGATACGCAGTATTTT
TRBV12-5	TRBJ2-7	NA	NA	CASGLVRDPSDEQYF	TGTGCTAGTGGTTTGGTCCGGGACCCCTCGGACGAGCAGTACTTC
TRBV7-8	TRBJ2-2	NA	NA	CASSPPSLYTGELFF	TGTGCCAGCAGCCCACCAAGCTTATACACCGGGGAGCTGTTTTTT
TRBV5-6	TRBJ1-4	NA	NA	CASSSRGGEKLFF	TGTGCCAGCAGCTCCCGAGGAGGTGAAAAACTGTTTTTT
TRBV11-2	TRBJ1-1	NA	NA	CASSLEPGLDTEAFF	TGTGCCAGCAGCTTAGAGCCGGGGTTGGACACTGAAGCTTTCTTT
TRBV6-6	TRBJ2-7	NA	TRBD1	CASSYTGTGGDEQYF	TGTGCCAGCAGTTACACCGGGACAGGGGGCGACGAGCAGTACTTC
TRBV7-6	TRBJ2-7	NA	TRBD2	CASSLAGGPNEQYF	TGTGCCAGTAGCTTGGCGGGAGGGCCCAACGAGCAGTACTTC
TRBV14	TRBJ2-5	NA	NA	CASSHGIWGPQETQYF	TGTGCCAGCAGCCATGGTATTTGGGGACCCCAAGAGACCCAGTACTTC
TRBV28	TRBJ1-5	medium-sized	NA	CASSLSPGRNQPQHF	TGTGCCAGCAGCTTGTCCCCAGGACGAAATCAGCCCCAGCATTTT
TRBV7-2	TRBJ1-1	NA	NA	CASSRRLQNTEAFF	TGTGCCAGCAGCCGCCGGCTCCAGAACACTGAAGCTTTCTTT
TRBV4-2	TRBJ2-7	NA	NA	CASSQDRDYEQYF	TGTGCCAGCAGCCAAGATCGGGACTACGAGCAGTACTTC
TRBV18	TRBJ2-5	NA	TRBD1	CASSPDRAVTQYF	TGTGCCAGCTCACCGGACAGGGCGGTAACCCAGTACTTC
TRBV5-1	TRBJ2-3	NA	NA	CASSLSDTRTDTQYF	TGCGCCAGCAGCTTATCTGACACCCGCACAGATACGCAGTATTTT
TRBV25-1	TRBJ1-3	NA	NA	CASSEVMGTGNTIYF	TGTGCCAGCAGTGAGGTGATGGGCACTGGAAACACCATATATTTT
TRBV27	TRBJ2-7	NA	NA	CASSLEAEQYF	TGTGCCAGCAGTTTAGAAGCCGAGCAGTACTTC
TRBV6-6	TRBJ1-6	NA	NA	CASSHVGQNSPLHF	TGTGCCAGCAGCCACGTCGGCCAAAATTCACCCCTCCACTTT